These 27 T cell receptor beta chains originate from one sample sequenced in a study of early T cells in non-severe SARS-CoV-2 infection. TCRdb fed the 5' RACE reads into MiXCR, producing one record per CDR3 protein. Of 20,000 to 25,000 distinct CDR3 sequences listed, 4.3% are singletons. Material: whole blood. The receptor set was obtained from an adult who was a healthcare worker with PCR-confirmed SARS-CoV-2 infection or an uninfected control (not recorded which).

This clonotype was recorded many times. CDR3 region: CAIRGLTSGRVVDEQFF. As DNA, the CDR3 is TGTGCCATCAGGGGCTTGACTAGCGGGAGGGTTGTCGATGAGCAGTTCTTC. V gene TRBV10-3 combines with J gene TRBJ2-1; 14 bases are shared with TRBD2. CDR1 and CDR2 from the germline V gene are ENHRY and SYGVKD. J lost 8 bases, V lost 6 bases, and 12 bases had no gene match. The CDR3 has 17 amino acids.

This clonotype has only a few counts. J is TRBJ2-3 and V is TRBV6-5; 8 bases are a match to TRBD2. CDR3 length: 14 residues. Looked up from germline, CDR1 is MNHEY and CDR2 is SVGAGI. V shed 8 bases and J 0 bases; nucleotides not matched to a gene: 4. This CDR3 reads CASRASGSTDTQYF. CDR3 in DNA: TGTGCCAGCCGCGCTAGCGGGAGCACAGATACGCAGTATTTT.

This clonotype was seen a few times. The chain employs TRBV20-1 and TRBJ2-1, with TRBD1 matching 9 bases. With V trimmed by 0 bases and J by 3 bases, 0 bases remained unmatched. Germline V gives CDR1 DFQATT, CDR2 SNEGSKA (reference sequence). This CDR3 comprises 14 residues. The CDR3 is CSARETGGYNEQFF. The CDR3 region has the DNA TGCAGTGCTAGAGAGACAGGGGGCTACAATGAGCAGTTCTTC.

This clonotype appeared many times. The chain links TRBV7-2 to TRBJ2-6; tentatively, D is TRBD1 (9 bases). The germline CDR1 and CDR2 sequences are SGHTA and FQGNSA. V was cut by 5 bases and J by 2 bases, with 19 bases left in between. The CDR3 is made up of 18 amino acids. This CDR3 is CASSAGGQGDTGANVLTF. The CDR3 DNA reads TGTGCCAGCAGCGCGGGGGGACAGGGAGATACTGGGGCCAACGTCCTGACTTTC.

This clonotype was observed many times. The chain is built from TRBV7-9 and TRBJ2-1; a weak D match, TRBD1 (6 bases). Per germline, CDR1 SEHNR and CDR2 FQNEAQ (reference sequence). The CDR3 has 14 residues. V gave up 1 base and J gave up 4 bases, with 8 bases separating them. The CDR3 region is CASSLEDRYNEQFF. The DNA of the CDR3 is TGTGCCAGCAGCTTAGAGGACAGATACAATGAGCAGTTCTTC.

This clonotype has a count of ten or more. The chain carries TRBV7-8 and TRBJ2-5; D not certain. Germline V gene lookup returns CDR1 SGHVS and CDR2 FQNEAQ. V was pared by 1 base and J by 5 bases, with 5 bases between. This CDR3 contains 12 residues. In DNA, the CDR3 is TGTGCCAGCAGCTTAGTTCCGGAGACCCAGTACTTC. Amino acid sequence: CASSLVPETQYF.

This clonotype occurred many times. This rearrangement joins TRBV5-1 to TRBJ1-4; no definite D call. V was cut by 3 bases and J by 12 bases, with 15 bases left in between. The germline CDR1 and CDR2 sequences are SGHRS and YFSETQ. There are 13 residues in the CDR3. CDR3 DNA sequence: TGCGCCAGCAGCTCCGACGGGAGGTTGGAACTGTTTTTT. Residues: CASSSDGRLELFF.

This clonotype was recorded at least ten times. The genes are TRBV28 and TRBJ2-4; 10 bases agree with TRBD1. Trimming cost V 11 bases and J 7 bases; bases outside gene matches: 5. CDR3 length equals 12 residues. Germline values: CDR1 MDHEN, CDR2 SYDVKM. The CDR3 loop is CASTGGLNIQYF. CDR3 nucleotide sequence: TGTGCCTCGACAGGGGGCTTGAACATTCAGTACTTC.

Many counts were recorded for this clonotype. The rearrangement joins TRBV7-9 to TRBJ1-5; D gene ambiguous. V was cut by 5 bases and J by 9 bases, with 11 bases left in between. The CDR3 loop spans 12 amino acids. Germline CDR1 reads SEHNR; CDR2 reads FQNEAQ (reference sequence). CDR3 residues: CASSPVLGPQHF. CDR3 in DNA: TGTGCCAGCAGCCCCGTCCTAGGGCCCCAGCATTTT.

This clonotype was seen only a few times. The chain combines TRBV30 with TRBJ1-3; 7 nucleotides align to TRBD1. The germline gives CDR1 GTSNPN, CDR2 SVGIG (reference sequence). The CDR3 is 13 residues long. Unmatched junction bases numbered 2, after V lost 2 bases and J lost 4 bases. The CDR3 region is CAWSRGQGNTIYF. CDR3 DNA: TGTGCCTGGAGTAGGGGGCAAGGAAACACCATATATTTT.

This clonotype has a count of ten or more. This chain links TRBV6-5 with TRBJ2-3; TRBD1 might be the D (5 bases). V lost 8 bases and J lost 5, with 14 bases in between. In germline, CDR1 is MNHEY, CDR2 SVGAGI. There are 13 residues in the CDR3. CDR3 bases: TGTGCCAGCCGAAGGGGCCTCCGAGATACGCAGTATTTT. It is translated as CASRRGLRDTQYF.

This clonotype was detected many times. Written as DNA, the CDR3 is TGTGCCAGCAGCCAAGTCAAACAACTAGCGGGTCTCAGTGACGAGCAGTACTTC. It is translated as CASSQVKQLAGLSDEQYF. This chain uses TRBV14 with TRBJ2-7, with 9 bases identical to TRBD2. V shed 1 base, J shed 5 bases, and the junction held 15 bases outside the gene matches. Germline V gives CDR1 SGHDN, CDR2 FVKESK. The CDR3 is made up of 18 amino acids.

This clonotype was picked up many times. The rearrangement uses TRBV6-5 and TRBJ2-1; 7 bases are shared with TRBD2. This CDR3 has 19 amino acids. The V gene end was trimmed by 5 bases and the J gene end by 5 bases; junction bases not matched to a gene: 21. Germline assignment: CDR1 MNHEY and CDR2 SVGAGI. The CDR3 loop is CASSGETKKRGILNNEQFF. The DNA of the CDR3 is TGTGCCAGCAGTGGGGAGACCAAAAAGCGGGGTATACTCAACAATGAGCAGTTCTTC.

In its sample, this clonotype was seen a few times. The rearrangement links TRBV19 to TRBJ2-1, with TRBD2 as a possible D gene (5 bases). V lost 7 bases to trimming and J lost 2 bases, with 18 bases between them. The CDR3 totals 16 residues. Germline V lookup: CDR1 LNHDA, CDR2 SQIVND (reference sequence). CDR3 residues: CASTALGGPTYNEQFF. In DNA, the CDR3 is TGTGCCAGTACGGCTTTAGGCGGGCCTACCTACAATGAGCAGTTCTTC.

This clonotype has ten or more counts. The gene calls are TRBV3-1 and TRBJ2-3; D ambiguous. Looked up from germline, CDR1 is LGHDT and CDR2 is YNNKEL (reference sequence). Trimming took 10 bases from V and 1 from J, leaving 12 bases between them. The CDR3 is made up of 13 amino acids. CDR3 loop: CATLGGGTDTQYF. For the CDR3, the DNA is TGTGCCACCCTGGGTGGAGGCACAGATACGCAGTATTTT.

This clonotype came up many times. The rearrangement links TRBV30 to TRBJ2-7, with D possibly TRBD2 on 6 matching bases. Germline V gene lookup returns CDR1 GTSNPN and CDR2 SVGIG (reference sequence). The CDR3 consists of 14 residues. V was trimmed by 2 bases and J by 4 bases, leaving 15 bases between them. The CDR3 sequence is CAWSSPTSRYEQYF. DNA of the CDR3: TGTGCCTGGAGTTCCCCGACTAGTAGGTACGAGCAGTACTTC.

This clonotype was picked up many times. The chain employs TRBV24-1 and TRBJ2-1, with 9 bases matching TRBD2. Trimming at V came to 1 base and at J to 7 bases, leaving 7 bases not matched to a gene. This CDR3 spans 16 amino acids. Germline CDR1 and CDR2: KGHDR and SFDVKD. The CDR3 DNA reads as TGTGCCACCAGTGATTTAAGGCGGGAGGGCCGAAATGAGCAGTTCTTC. Translation gives CATSDLRREGRNEQFF.

The sample holds many counts of this clonotype. The V call is TRBV5-1, the J call TRBJ1-2, with 7 bases fitting TRBD1. From germline, CDR1 is SGHRS and CDR2 YFSETQ. The CDR3 consists of 14 residues. J lost 5 bases, V lost 3 bases, and 7 bases had no gene match. CDR3 sequence (DNA): TGCGCCAGCAGCTGGGGACAGCAAGTTTATGGCTACACCTTC. Encoded protein: CASSWGQQVYGYTF.

In its sample, this clonotype was seen many times. The chain employs TRBV7-2 and TRBJ2-3, with 11 positions matching TRBD2. The CDR3 is made up of 15 amino acids. J was trimmed by 6 bases and V by 1 base; bases with no gene match: 3. In germline, CDR1 is SGHTA, CDR2 FQGNSA. This chain's CDR3 is CASSLGASGRDTQYF. CDR3 DNA sequence: TGTGCCAGCAGCTTAGGGGCTAGCGGGAGGGATACGCAGTATTTT.

This clonotype was observed at least ten times. The rearrangement links TRBV2 to TRBJ2-5; TRBD2 aligns across 9 bases. V gave up 3 bases and J gave up 1 base; unmatched junction bases: 3. The V gene's germline CDR1 is SNHLY and CDR2 FYNNEI. This CDR3 has 15 amino acids. CDR3 in amino acids: CASSEPRGGQETQYF. The CDR3 DNA sequence: TGTGCCAGCAGTGAGCCGCGGGGGGGCCAAGAGACCCAGTACTTC.

This clonotype was seen at least ten times. This chain links TRBV20-1 with TRBJ2-3; D is perhaps TRBD2 (6 bases). CDR1 DFQATT and CDR2 SNEGSKA come from the germline V gene (reference sequence). The CDR3 totals 15 residues. Trimming took off 0 bases at V and 5 bases at J, with 15 bases between the two ends. The CDR3: CSARDSGNRGDTQYF. Written as DNA, the CDR3 is TGCAGTGCTAGAGATAGCGGAAATCGGGGAGATACGCAGTATTTT.

This clonotype was detected ten times or more. The genes are TRBV20-1 and TRBJ2-3; no definite D call. Per the germline V gene, CDR1 is DFQATT and CDR2 is SNEGSKA (reference sequence). The CDR3 spans 14 residues. V was pared by 6 bases and J by 0 bases, with 13 bases between. The CDR3 DNA is TGCAGTGCAACGCAGACCGCTAGCACAGATACGCAGTATTTT. This encodes CSATQTASTDTQYF.

There are many counts of this clonotype. This sequence joins TRBV6-6 and TRBJ1-3; 7 bases match TRBD1. The CDR3 length is 16 residues. The V segment lost 6 bases and the J segment 5 bases; nucleotides outside the gene matches: 13. Germline V CDR1 and CDR2: MNHNY, SVGAGI (reference sequence). The CDR3 region has the DNA TGTGCCAGCAGCCCCATAGGCGAGACAGGGAGAAACACCATATATTTT. Protein product: CASSPIGETGRNTIYF.

This clonotype showed up just a few times. The chain recombines TRBV10-3 with TRBJ2-3; D not certain. The CDR3 is 18 residues long. Germline CDR1 ENHRY, CDR2 SYGVKD. With 3 bases removed from V and 4 bases from J, the gap between germline ends came to 23 bases. The CDR3 DNA reads as TGTGCCATCAGTGACCCGTTGCGTAAGGTCTCCGCGGCAGATACGCAGTATTTT. This codes for CAISDPLRKVSAADTQYF.

This clonotype has more than one count but fewer than ten. The V and J genes are TRBV6-4 and TRBJ2-2, with D perhaps TRBD1 (6 bases). Germline V lookup: CDR1 MRHNA, CDR2 SNTAGT. Trimming removed 6 bases from V and 6 bases from J, with 14 bases in between. CDR3 length: 14 amino acids. The CDR3 protein is CASRGQSIAGELFF. The CDR3 DNA is TGTGCCAGCAGAGGACAGAGTATCGCCGGGGAGCTGTTTTTT.

This clonotype occurred many times. This rearrangement joins TRBV10-3 to TRBJ1-2, with D maybe TRBD1 (5 bases). The CDR3 runs to 14 residues. Germline assignment: CDR1 ENHRY and CDR2 SYGVKD. Trimming removed 6 bases at V and 3 bases at J, with 14 bases between. The CDR3 sequence is CAIRWDGSHYGYTF. CDR3 sequence (DNA): TGTGCCATCAGATGGGACGGCTCTCACTATGGCTACACCTTC.

This clonotype showed up many times. The chain employs TRBV11-2 and TRBJ2-7; perhaps TRBD2 as D (6 bases). V lost 6 bases and J 6 bases, leaving 21 bases between the germline ends. CDR3 length equals 15 residues. Germline V gives CDR1 SGHAT, CDR2 FQNNGV. As DNA, the CDR3 is TGTGCCAGCAGACCGAGTTCGGGACGGGGAGGCGAGCAGTACTTC. It is translated as CASRPSSGRGGEQYF.